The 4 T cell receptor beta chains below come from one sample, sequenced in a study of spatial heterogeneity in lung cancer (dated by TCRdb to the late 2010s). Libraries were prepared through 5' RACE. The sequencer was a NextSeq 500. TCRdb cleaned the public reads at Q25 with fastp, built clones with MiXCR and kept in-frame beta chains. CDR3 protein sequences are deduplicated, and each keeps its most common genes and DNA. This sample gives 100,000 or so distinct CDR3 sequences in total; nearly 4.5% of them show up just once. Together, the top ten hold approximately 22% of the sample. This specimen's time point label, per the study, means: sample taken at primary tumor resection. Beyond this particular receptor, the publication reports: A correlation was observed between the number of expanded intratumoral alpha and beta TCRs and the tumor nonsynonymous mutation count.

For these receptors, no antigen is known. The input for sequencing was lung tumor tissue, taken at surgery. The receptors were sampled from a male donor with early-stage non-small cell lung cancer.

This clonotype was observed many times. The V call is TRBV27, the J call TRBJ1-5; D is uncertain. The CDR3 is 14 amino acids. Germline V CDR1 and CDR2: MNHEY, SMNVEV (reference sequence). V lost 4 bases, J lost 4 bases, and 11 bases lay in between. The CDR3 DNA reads TGTGCCAGCAGTTATATGCGAGGGAATCAGCCCCAGCATTTT. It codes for CASSYMRGNQPQHF.

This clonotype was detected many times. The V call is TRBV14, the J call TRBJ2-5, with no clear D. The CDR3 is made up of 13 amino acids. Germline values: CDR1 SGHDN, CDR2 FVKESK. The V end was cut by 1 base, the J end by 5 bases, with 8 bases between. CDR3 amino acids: CASSQALEETQYF. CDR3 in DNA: TGTGCCAGCAGCCAAGCCCTTGAGGAGACCCAGTACTTC.

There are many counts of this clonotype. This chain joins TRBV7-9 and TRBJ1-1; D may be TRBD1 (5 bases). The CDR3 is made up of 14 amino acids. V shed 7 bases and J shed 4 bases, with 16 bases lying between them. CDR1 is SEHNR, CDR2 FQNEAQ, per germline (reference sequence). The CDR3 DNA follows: TGTGCCAGCATCCTAGGGACGGAAGGCACTGAAGCTTTCTTT. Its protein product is CASILGTEGTEAFF.

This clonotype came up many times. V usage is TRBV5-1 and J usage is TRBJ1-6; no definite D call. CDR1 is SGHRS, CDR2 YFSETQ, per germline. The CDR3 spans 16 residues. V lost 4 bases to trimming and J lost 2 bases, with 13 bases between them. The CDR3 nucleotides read TGCGCCAGCAGCCTCCGAGATTTCACCTATAATTCACCCCTCCACTTT. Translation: CASSLRDFTYNSPLHF.